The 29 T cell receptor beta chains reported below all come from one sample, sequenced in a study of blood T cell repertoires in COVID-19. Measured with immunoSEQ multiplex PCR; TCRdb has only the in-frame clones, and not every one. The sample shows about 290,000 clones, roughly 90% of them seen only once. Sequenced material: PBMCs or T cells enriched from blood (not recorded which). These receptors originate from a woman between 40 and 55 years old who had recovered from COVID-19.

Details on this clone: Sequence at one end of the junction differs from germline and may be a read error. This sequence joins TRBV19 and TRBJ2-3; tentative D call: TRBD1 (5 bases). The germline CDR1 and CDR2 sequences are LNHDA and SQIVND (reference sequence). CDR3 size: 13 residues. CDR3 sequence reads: CASSPDSSPITLF. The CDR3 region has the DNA TGTGCCAGTAGTCCCGACAGTTCCCCTATTACTCTTTTT.

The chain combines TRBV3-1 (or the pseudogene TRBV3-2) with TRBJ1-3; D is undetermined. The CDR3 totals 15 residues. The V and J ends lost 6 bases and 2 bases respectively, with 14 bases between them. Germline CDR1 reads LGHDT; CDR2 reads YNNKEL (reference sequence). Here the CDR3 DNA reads TGTGCCAGCAGGATTAGCGGGCAGGCTGGAAACACCATATATTTT. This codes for CASRISGQAGNTIYF.

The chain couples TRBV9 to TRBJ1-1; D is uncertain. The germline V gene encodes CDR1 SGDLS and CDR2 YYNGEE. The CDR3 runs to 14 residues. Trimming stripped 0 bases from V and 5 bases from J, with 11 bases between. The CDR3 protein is CASSVALYNTEAFF. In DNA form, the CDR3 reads TGTGCCAGCAGCGTAGCCCTCTATAATACTGAAGCTTTCTTT.

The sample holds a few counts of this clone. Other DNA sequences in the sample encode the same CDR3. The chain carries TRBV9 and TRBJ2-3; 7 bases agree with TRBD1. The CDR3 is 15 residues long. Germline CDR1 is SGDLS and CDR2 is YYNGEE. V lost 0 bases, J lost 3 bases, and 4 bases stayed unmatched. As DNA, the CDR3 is TGTGCCAGCAGCGTAGAACAGGGGAGAACAGATACGCAGTATTTT. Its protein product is CASSVEQGRTDTQYF.

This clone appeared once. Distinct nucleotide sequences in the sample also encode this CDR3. The CDR3: CASSVRAGSYEQYF. Here the CDR3 DNA reads TGTGCCAGCAGCGTACGTGCGGGTTCCTACGAGCAGTACTTC. The V call is TRBV9, the J call TRBJ2-7; tentative D call: TRBD2 (5 bases). V was shortened by 1 base and J by 1 base, with 9 bases between the two germline ends. The CDR3 contains 14 residues. Germline lookup yields CDR1 SGDLS and CDR2 YYNGEE.

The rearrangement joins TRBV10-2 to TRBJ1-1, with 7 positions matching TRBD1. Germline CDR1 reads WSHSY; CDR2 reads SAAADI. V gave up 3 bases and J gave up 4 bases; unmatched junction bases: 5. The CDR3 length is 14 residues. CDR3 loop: CASSDRAGGTEAFF. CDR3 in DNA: TGCGCCAGCAGTGATAGGGCAGGGGGCACTGAAGCTTTCTTT.

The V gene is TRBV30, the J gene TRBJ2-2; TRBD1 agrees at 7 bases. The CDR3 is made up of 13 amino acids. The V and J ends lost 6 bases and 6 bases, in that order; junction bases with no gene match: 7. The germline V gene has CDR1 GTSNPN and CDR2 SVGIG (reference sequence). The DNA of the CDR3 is TGTGCCTGCTTGACAGGGACGGCCGGGGAGCTGTTTTTT. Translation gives CACLTGTAGELFF.

As DNA, the CDR3 is TGTGCCAGCAGGACAGGCCTCGCAACTAATGAAAAACTGTTTTTT. Amino acids: CASRTGLATNEKLFF. V and J are TRBV2 and TRBJ1-4; TRBD1 is a possible D gene (6 bases). The V gene's germline CDR1 is SNHLY and CDR2 FYNNEI. The CDR3 length is 15 residues. V was cut by 6 bases and J by 0 bases, with 11 bases left in between. The whole variable domain, filled in from reference TRBV2 and TRBJ1-4, reads EPEVTQTPSHQVTQMGQEVILRCVPISNHLYFYWYRQILGQKVEFLVSFYNNEISEKSEIFDDQFSVERPDGSNFTLKIRSTKLEDSAMYFCASRTGLATNEKLFFGSGTQLSVL.

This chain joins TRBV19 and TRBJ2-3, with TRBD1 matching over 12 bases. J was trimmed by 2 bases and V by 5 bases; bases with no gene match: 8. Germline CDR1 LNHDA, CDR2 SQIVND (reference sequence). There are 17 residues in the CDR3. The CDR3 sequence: CASSPGTGGWTTDTQYF. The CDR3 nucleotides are TGTGCCAGTAGTCCCGGGACAGGGGGCTGGACCACAGATACGCAGTATTTT.

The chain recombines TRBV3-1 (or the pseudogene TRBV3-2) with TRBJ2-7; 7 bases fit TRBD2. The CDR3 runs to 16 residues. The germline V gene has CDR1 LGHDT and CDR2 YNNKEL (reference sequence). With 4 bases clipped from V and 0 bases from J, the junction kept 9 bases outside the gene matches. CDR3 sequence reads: CASSPPRSGTSYEQYF. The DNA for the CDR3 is TGTGCCAGCAGCCCTCCCAGAAGCGGGACCTCCTACGAGCAGTACTTC.

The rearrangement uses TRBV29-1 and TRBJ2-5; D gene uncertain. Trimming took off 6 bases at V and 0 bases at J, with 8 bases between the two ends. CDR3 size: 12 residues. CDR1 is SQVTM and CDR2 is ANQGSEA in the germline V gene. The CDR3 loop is CSVTENQETQYF. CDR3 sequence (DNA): TGCAGCGTAACAGAAAACCAAGAGACCCAGTACTTC.

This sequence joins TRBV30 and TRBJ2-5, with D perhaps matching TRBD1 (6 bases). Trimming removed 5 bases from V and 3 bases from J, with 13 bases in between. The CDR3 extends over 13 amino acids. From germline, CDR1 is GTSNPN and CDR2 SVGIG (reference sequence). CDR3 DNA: TGTGCCTGGGCGAAGCCAGGGGAAGAGACCCAGTACTTC. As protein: CAWAKPGEETQYF.

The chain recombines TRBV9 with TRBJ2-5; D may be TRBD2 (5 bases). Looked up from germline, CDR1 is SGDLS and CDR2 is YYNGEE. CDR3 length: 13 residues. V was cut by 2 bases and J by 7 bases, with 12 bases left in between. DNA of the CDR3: TGTGCCAGCAGCGTGGAGGACCGCGGGACCCAGTACTTC. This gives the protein CASSVEDRGTQYF.

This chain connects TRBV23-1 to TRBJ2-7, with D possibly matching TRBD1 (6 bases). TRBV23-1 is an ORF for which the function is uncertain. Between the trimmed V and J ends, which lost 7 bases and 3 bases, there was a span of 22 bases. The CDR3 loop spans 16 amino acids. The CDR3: CASTRRQLKGVYEQYF. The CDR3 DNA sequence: TGCGCCAGCACCCGGAGACAGCTTAAGGGGGTCTACGAGCAGTACTTC.

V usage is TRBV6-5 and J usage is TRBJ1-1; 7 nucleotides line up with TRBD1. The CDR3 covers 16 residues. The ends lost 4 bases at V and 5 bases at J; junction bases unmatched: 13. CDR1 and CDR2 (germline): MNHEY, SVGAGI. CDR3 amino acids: CASSSNLRGFGTEAFF. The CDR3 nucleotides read TGTGCCAGCAGTTCCAACCTCAGGGGGTTTGGGACTGAAGCTTTCTTT.

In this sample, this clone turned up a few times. CDR3 in DNA: TGTGCCTGGAGTGTACTACAAGAGACCCAGTACTTC. It yields the protein CAWSVLQETQYF. V usage is TRBV30 and J usage is TRBJ2-5; D unresolved. V was clipped by 0 bases and J by 2 bases, with 4 bases between them. This CDR3 contains 12 residues. CDR1 and CDR2 (germline): GTSNPN, SVGIG (reference sequence).

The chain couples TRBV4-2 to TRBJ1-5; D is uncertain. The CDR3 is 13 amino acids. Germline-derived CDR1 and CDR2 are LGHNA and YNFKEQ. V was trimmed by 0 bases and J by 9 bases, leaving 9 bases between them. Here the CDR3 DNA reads TGTGCCAGCAGCCAAGATCGAGGAGGGCCCCAGCATTTT. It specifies CASSQDRGGPQHF.

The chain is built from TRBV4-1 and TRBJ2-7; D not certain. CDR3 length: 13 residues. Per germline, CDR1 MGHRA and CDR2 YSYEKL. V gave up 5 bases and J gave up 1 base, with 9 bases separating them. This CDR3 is CASSDPGSYEQYF. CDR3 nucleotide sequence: TGCGCCAGCAGCGATCCCGGTTCCTACGAGCAGTACTTC.

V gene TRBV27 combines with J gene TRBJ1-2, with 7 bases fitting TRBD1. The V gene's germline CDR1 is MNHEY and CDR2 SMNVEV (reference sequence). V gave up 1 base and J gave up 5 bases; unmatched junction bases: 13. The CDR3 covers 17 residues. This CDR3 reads CASSLWADRRSYYGYTF. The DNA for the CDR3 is TGTGCCAGCAGTTTATGGGCGGACAGGAGAAGTTATTATGGCTACACCTTC.

The CDR3: CASSKGTLGANEKLFF. In nucleotides, the CDR3 is TGTGCCAGCAGCAAGGGGACATTAGGGGCTAATGAAAAACTGTTTTTT. The chain employs TRBV5-4 and TRBJ1-4; D perhaps matches TRBD1 (6 bases). In germline, CDR1 is SGHNT, CDR2 YYREEE (reference sequence). CDR3 size: 16 residues. The V end was cut by 4 bases, the J end by 3 bases, with 16 bases between.

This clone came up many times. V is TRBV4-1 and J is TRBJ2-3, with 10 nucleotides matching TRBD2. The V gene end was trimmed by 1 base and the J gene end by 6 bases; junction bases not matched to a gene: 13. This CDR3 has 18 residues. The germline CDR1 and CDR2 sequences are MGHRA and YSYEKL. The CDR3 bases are TGCGCCAGCAGCCAAGGGGGCCTTAGCGGGGGGCGGCTGGATACGCAGTATTTT. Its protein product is CASSQGGLSGGRLDTQYF.

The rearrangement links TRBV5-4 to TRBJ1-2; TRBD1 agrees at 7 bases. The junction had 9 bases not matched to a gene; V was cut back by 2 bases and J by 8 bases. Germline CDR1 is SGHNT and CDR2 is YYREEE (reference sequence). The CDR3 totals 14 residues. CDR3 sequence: CASSLIGGGRGYTF. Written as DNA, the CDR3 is TGTGCCAGCAGCTTAATCGGAGGGGGCCGGGGCTACACCTTC.

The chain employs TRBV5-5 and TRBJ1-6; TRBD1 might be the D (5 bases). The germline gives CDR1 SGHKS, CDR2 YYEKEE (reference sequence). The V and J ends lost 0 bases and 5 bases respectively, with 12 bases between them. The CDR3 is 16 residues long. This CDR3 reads CASSLGSTANNSPLHF. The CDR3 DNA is TGTGCCAGCAGCTTGGGGTCGACAGCTAATAATTCACCCCTCCACTTT.

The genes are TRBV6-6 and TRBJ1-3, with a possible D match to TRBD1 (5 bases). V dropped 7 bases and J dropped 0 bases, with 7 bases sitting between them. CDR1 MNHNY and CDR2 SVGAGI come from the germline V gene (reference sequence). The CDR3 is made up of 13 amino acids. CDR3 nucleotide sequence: TGTGCCAGCACTGACAGCTCTGGAAACACCATATATTTT. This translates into CASTDSSGNTIYF.

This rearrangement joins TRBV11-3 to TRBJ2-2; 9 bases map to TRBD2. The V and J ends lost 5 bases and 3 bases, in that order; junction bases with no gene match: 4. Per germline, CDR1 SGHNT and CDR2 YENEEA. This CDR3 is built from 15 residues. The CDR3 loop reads CASSAGGPYTGELFF. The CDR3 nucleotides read TGTGCCAGCAGCGCGGGAGGGCCGTACACCGGGGAGCTGTTTTTT.

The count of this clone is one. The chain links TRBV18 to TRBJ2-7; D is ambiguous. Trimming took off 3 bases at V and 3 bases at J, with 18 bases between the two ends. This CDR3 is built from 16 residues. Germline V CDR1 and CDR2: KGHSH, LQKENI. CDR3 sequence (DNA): TGTGCCAGCTCACCCACGTACTTGAATAACGGCTACGAGCAGTACTTC. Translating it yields CASSPTYLNNGYEQYF.

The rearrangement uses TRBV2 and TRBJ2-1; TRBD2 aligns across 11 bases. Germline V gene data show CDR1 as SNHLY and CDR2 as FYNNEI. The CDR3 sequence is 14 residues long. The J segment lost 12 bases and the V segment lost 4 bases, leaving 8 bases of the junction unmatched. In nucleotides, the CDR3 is TGTGCCAGCAGTGGGCCTAGCGGGGGGCTGGGGCAGTTCTTC. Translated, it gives CASSGPSGGLGQFF.

CDR3 protein: CASSPNRISEGSPLHF. The CDR3, as DNA: TGTGCCAGCTCACCTAACAGAATATCGGAAGGTTCACCCCTCCACTTT. The chain uses TRBV18 and TRBJ1-6; D gene unclear. The CDR3 loop spans 16 amino acids. Deletions cut 3 bases from V and 9 bases from J, with 18 bases between. Looked up from germline, CDR1 is KGHSH and CDR2 is LQKENI.

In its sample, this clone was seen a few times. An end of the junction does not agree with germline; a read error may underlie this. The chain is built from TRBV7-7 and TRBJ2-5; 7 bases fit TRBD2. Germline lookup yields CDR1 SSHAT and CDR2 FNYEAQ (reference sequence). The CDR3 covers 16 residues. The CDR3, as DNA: TGTGCTAGCAGCTTAGGGGCGGGGGTAAACCAAGAGACCCAGTACTTC. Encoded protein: CASSLGAGVNQETQYF.